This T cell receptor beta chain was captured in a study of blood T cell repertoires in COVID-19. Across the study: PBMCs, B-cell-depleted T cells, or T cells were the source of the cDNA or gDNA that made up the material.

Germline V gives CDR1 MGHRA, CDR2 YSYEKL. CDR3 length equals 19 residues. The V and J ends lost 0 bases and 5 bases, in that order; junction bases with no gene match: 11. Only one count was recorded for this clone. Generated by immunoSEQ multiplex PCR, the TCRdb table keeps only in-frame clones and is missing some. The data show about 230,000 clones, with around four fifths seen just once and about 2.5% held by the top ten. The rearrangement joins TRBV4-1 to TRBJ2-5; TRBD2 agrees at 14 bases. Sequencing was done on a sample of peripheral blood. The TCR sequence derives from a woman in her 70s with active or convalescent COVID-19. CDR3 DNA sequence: TGCGCCAGCAGCCAAGAGGGGGCCGGGACTAGCGGGAGAGGGGAGACCCAGTACTTC. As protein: CASSQEGAGTSGRGETQYF.